This T cell receptor (beta chain) was profiled in a study of identical twins. A single record per CDR3 protein comes from TCRdb applying MiXCR to the 5' RACE reads. The sample lists some 1,600,000 distinct CDR3 sequences, less than 35% occurring once. This clonotype was seen only a few times. V shed 5 bases, J shed 4 bases, and the junction held 9 bases outside the gene matches. The CDR3 has 15 amino acids. This clonotype was sampled from a newborn girl in good health. The specimen was cord blood. This sequence joins TRBV12-3 or TRBV12-4 and TRBJ1-2; 8 nucleotides align to TRBD1. The CDR3 here is CASSPRTGRAYGYTF. CDR3 DNA sequence: TGTGCCAGCAGTCCTCGGACAGGGCGGGCCTATGGCTACACCTTC.